This is a list of T cell receptor beta chains from one sample in a study of cytotoxic CD8 clonotypes in ibrutinib-treated CLL. Profiled with immunoSEQ multiplex PCR; TCRdb holds only in-frame clones, not every one. The sample consists of some 200,000 clones, nearly 80% of them appearing once. Material: PBMCs, obtained after 12 months of ibrutinib treatment. All receptors derive from a human donor with chronic lymphocytic leukemia. CDR3s include the opening cysteine and the closing phenylalanine or tryptophan. D genes are given only for firm matches. The listing skips clone size in some rows; elsewhere it reads once, few, many or a size class.

d_gene	v_gene	abundance	len	j_gene	CDR3nt	CDR3aa
-	TRBV4-1	-	18	TRBJ2-5	TGCGCCAGCAGCCAAGATTCTCCTAGCGTTTGGTACCAAGAGACCCAGTACTTC	CASSQDSPSVWYQETQYF
-	TRBV21-1	-	15	TRBJ1-2	TGTGCCAGCAGCAAAACGGCAAGCCCTAACTATGGCTACACCTTC	CASSKTASPNYGYTF
-	TRBV6-5	few	16	TRBJ1-1	TGTGCCAGCAGTTACTCCGTGTTACAGGGTATCAGTGAAGCTTTCTTT	CASSYSVLQGISEAFF
-	TRBV13	-	14	TRBJ1-1	TGTGCCAGCAGCTTAAACTTGGTCGGGGTTGAAGCTTTCTTT	CASSLNLVGVEAFF
-	TRBV2	-	15	TRBJ2-3	TGTGCCAGCATTTCGAGCGGTCGATGGGCGGATACGCAGTATTTT	CASISSGRWADTQYF
TRBD1	TRBV4-1	-	15	TRBJ1-5	TGCGCCAGCGGAAAAGGACAGGGGGGAAATCAGCCCCAGCATTTT	CASGKGQGGNQPQHF
TRBD2	TRBV10-2	-	16	TRBJ2-7	TGCGCCAGCAGTGATGGGGCTAGCGGGAACTCCTACGAGCAGTACTTC	CASSDGASGNSYEQYF
-	TRBV5-1	-	15	TRBJ2-3	TGCGCCAGCAGCTTAGGAGGGGTCGCGTTGGAAACGCAGTATTTT	CASSLGGVALETQYF
-	TRBV11-2	-	14	TRBJ1-2	TGTGCCAGCAGCTTAGACAGATCCAACTATGGCTACACCTTC	CASSLDRSNYGYTF
-	TRBV6-1	-	13	TRBJ1-5	TGTGCCAGCAGTGAAGCCCCGACAGGCCTCCAGCATTTT	CASSEAPTGLQHF
TRBD1	TRBV6-1	-	15	TRBJ1-1	TGTGCCAGCAGCCCAGGGGGCGCAGGTAGTACTGAAGCTTTCTTT	CASSPGGAGSTEAFF
-	TRBV6-6	-	14	TRBJ2-7	TGTGCCAGCAGCCCCTCTTTCGCGTCCTACGAGCAGTACTTC	CASSPSFASYEQYF
-	TRBV6-1	-	19	TRBJ1-5	TGTGCCAGCAGTGCTTTAGGACAGAAAGGAACCTATAGCAATCAGCCCCAGCATTTT	CASSALGQKGTYSNQPQHF
TRBD2	TRBV28	-	14	TRBJ2-1	TGTGCCAGCAGTTTTGCGGGAGACTACAATGAGCAGTTCTTC	CASSFAGDYNEQFF
TRBD2	TRBV5-1	-	15	TRBJ2-7	TGCGCCAGCAGCCGGGGGAGGGATAGGTTCTACGAGCAGTACTTC	CASSRGRDRFYEQYF
-	TRBV7-8	-	12	TRBJ2-5	TGTGCCAGCAGCCCACTCTCGGAGACCCAGTACTTC	CASSPLSETQYF
-	TRBV6-1	-	13	TRBJ2-2	TGTGCCAGCATTGCAGCGCATAGCGGGGAGCTGTTTTTT	CASIAAHSGELFF
TRBD2	TRBV14	once	14	TRBJ2-5	TGTGCCAGCAGCTTCAAAGCGGGGGGAGAGACCCAGTACTTC	CASSFKAGGETQYF
-	TRBV25-1	-	14	TRBJ1-1	TGTGCCAGCAGTGGATGGACAGTTGACACTGAAGCTTTCTTT	CASSGWTVDTEAFF
-	TRBV12-5	-	17	TRBJ2-3	TGTGCTAGTGGTTTGGTACTTGGTAGCGGTTACACAGATACGCAGTATTTT	CASGLVLGSGYTDTQYF
TRBD2	TRBV2	-	14	TRBJ2-7	TGTGCCAGCATCGGGGGGCTAGCGGGTCACGAGCAGTACTTC	CASIGGLAGHEQYF
-	TRBV5-4	few	13	TRBJ1-2	TGTGCCAGCAGCTTCTGGGAGAACTATGGCTACACCTTC	CASSFWENYGYTF
-	TRBV7-8	-	12	TRBJ1-5	TGTGCCAGCAGCTTAGACGGTCAGCCCCAGCATTTT	CASSLDGQPQHF
-	TRBV5-4	-	12	TRBJ1-2	TGTGCCAGCAGCTTCATCTCCGACGACTACACCTTC	CASSFISDDYTF
-	TRBV13	-	15	TRBJ2-7	TGTGCCAGCAGCGTCTATGAAGGGGGTTCCTACGAGCAGTACTTC	CASSVYEGGSYEQYF
TRBD1	TRBV19	-	16	TRBJ1-5	TGTGCCAGTAGTGGACCGGGGACAGGGGGCAGTCAGCCCCAGCATTTT	CASSGPGTGGSQPQHF
-	TRBV6-4	-	15	TRBJ1-4	TGTGCCAGCAGAATATCCGGGACACAGAATGAAAAACTGTTTTTT	CASRISGTQNEKLFF
TRBD2	TRBV7-8	-	16	TRBJ2-1	TGTGCCAGCAGCTTAGTGGGACTAGCGGGTTCAAATGAGCAGTTCTTC	CASSLVGLAGSNEQFF
-	TRBV4-2	-	13	TRBJ2-1	TGTGCCAGCAGCCAAGATCACGCCAATGAGCAGTTCTTC	CASSQDHANEQFF
TRBD1	TRBV6-1	-	13	TRBJ1-2	TGTGCCAGCAGTGATTATACAGGGGATGGCTACACCTTC	CASSDYTGDGYTF
TRBD2	TRBV9	-	16	TRBJ2-1	TGTGCCAGCAGCGTCGGGGAGGGGAGGAGTGGGAATGAGCAGTTCTTC	CASSVGEGRSGNEQFF
-	TRBV5-1	-	12	TRBJ2-3	TGCGCCAGCAGCTTCGGTTCGGATACGCAGTATTTT	CASSFGSDTQYF
-	TRBV11-2	-	13	TRBJ1-1	TGTGCCAGCAGCCCCCGGGACACCTTTGAAGCTTTCTTT	CASSPRDTFEAFF
TRBD1	TRBV11-2	-	15	TRBJ2-7	TGTGCCAGCAGCTTAAACAGGGGGCCGGCCTACGAGCAGTACTTC	CASSLNRGPAYEQYF
-	TRBV15	-	14	TRBJ2-7	TGTGCCACCAGCAGAGATCCCAGGGCTGGTGAGCAGTACTTC	CATSRDPRAGEQYF
-	TRBV6-5	-	13	TRBJ2-3	TGTGCCAGCAGTTACCCTCCGGTTGATACGCAGTATTTT	CASSYPPVDTQYF